This T cell receptor beta chain was identified in a study of blood T cell repertoires in COVID-19. Across the whole study: Material from acute and convalescent COVID-19 was sourced from the United States, Italy and Spain. T cells, B-cell-depleted T cells, or PBMCs supplied cDNA or gDNA.

The germline gives CDR1 MGHRA, CDR2 YSYEKL. V lost 2 bases and J lost 3; bases outside the gene matches: 7. The CDR3 covers 17 residues. Assay used: immunoSEQ multiplex PCR; TCRdb lists only in-frame clones, some missing. In the table there are around 230,000 clones, about 85% of which are singletons. This clone has just one count. This TCR derives from a middle-aged man with acute or convalescent COVID-19. V and J are TRBV4-1 and TRBJ2-1; 10 positions match TRBD2. The sequenced sample consisted of peripheral blood. The CDR3 protein is CASSQPRAGGNYNEQFF. The CDR3 DNA is TGCGCCAGCAGCCAACCTCGAGCGGGGGGGAACTACAATGAGCAGTTCTTC.